The clone carrying this T cell receptor (beta chain) came up once. The data originate from a study of blood T cell repertoires in COVID-19. As for the study in general: Some COVID-19 samples were acute and others convalescent; all came from the United States, Italy and Spain. The analysed material was cDNA or gDNA that came from T cells, B-cell-depleted T cells, or PBMCs.

Germline CDR1 and CDR2: MNHEY and SVGAGI. The CDR3 consists of 13 residues. The junction had 8 bases not matched to a gene; V was cut back by 6 bases and J by 9 bases. Authors' processing steps: Amplified reference gene primers provided the basis for estimating nucleated cell counts. Produced via immunoSEQ multiplex PCR; TCRdb's table is partial and in-frame only. That table furnishes V, J and clone size, whereas the DNA furnished D and trimming. Of 25,000 or so clones listed, about 90% are singletons. The clonotype was recovered from a man between 65 and 80 years old with acute or convalescent COVID-19. The specimen sequenced was peripheral blood. The chain couples TRBV6-5 to TRBJ2-1; 7 bases map to TRBD2. DNA of the CDR3: TGTGCCAGCAGCCGGGGGGTTGGTGCTGAGCAGTTCTTC. Protein product: CASSRGVGAEQFF.